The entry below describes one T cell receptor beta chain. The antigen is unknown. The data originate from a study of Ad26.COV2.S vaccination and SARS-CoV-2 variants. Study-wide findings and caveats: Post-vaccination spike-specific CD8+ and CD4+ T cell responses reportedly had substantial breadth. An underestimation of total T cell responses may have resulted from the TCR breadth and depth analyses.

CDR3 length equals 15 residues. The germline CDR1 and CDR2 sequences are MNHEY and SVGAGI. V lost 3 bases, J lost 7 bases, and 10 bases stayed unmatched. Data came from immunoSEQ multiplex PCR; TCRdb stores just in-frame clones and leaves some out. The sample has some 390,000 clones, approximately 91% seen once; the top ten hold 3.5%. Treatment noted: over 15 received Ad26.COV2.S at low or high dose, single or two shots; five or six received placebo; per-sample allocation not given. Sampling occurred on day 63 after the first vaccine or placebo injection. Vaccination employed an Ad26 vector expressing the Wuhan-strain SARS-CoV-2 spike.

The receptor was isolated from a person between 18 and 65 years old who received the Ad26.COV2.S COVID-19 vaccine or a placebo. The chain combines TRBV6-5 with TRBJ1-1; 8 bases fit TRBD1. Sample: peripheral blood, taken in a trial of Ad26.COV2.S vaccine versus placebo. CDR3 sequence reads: CASSYSFFTGGEAFF. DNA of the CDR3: TGTGCCAGCAGTTATTCGTTTTTTACAGGGGGTGAAGCTTTCTTT.